This TCR beta chain came from a study of blood T cell repertoires in COVID-19. Study-level background: Whether acute or convalescent, the COVID-19 samples came from the United States, Italy and Spain. The analysed material was cDNA or gDNA that came from T cells, B-cell-depleted T cells, or PBMCs.

Per the original data handling: Nucleated cell number was recorded as an estimate derived from reference gene primer amplification. Assay used: immunoSEQ multiplex PCR; TCRdb lists only in-frame clones, some missing. V and J calls and clone size are those listed in that table; D and trimming were worked out from the DNA. Altogether 150,000 or so clones are present, 87% being singletons, with the ten largest covering around 5%. V lost 5 bases to trimming and J lost 1 base, with 6 bases between them. The germline V gene encodes CDR1 MDHEN and CDR2 SYDVKM. This CDR3 is 12 amino acids long. Sequences were obtained from peripheral blood. The genes are TRBV28 and TRBJ2-7; D is ambiguous. The clonotype was recovered from a human donor in a cohort sampled during active COVID-19. For the CDR3, the DNA is TGTGCCAGCAGTCCGCAGTCCTACGAGCAGTACTTC. It yields the protein CASSPQSYEQYF.